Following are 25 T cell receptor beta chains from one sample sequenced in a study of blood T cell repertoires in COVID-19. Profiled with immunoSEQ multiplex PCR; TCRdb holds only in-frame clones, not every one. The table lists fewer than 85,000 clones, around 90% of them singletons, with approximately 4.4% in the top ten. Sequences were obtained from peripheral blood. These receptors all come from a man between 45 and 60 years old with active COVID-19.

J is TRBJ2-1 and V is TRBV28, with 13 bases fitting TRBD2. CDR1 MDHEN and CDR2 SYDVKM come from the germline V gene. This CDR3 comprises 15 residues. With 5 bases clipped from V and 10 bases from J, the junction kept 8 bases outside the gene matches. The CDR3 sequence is CASSLPLAGGSEQFF. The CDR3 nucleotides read TGTGCCAGCAGTCTACCACTAGCGGGAGGGTCAGAGCAGTTCTTC.

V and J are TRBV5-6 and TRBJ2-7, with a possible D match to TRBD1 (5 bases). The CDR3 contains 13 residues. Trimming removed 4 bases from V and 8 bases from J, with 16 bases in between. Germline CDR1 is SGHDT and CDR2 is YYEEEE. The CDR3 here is CASSPTAGRQQYF. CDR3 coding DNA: TGTGCCAGCAGCCCGACCGCAGGGCGCCAGCAGTACTTC.

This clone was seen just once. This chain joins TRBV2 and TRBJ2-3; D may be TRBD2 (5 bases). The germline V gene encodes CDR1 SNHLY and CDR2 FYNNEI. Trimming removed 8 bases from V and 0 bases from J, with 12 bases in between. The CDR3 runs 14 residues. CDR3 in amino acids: CASSREGSTDTQYF. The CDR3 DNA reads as TGTGCCAGCTCCCGAGAGGGAAGCACAGATACGCAGTATTTT.

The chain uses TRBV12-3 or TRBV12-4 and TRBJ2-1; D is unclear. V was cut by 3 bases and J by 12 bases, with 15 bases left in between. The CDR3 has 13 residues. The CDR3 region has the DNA TGTGCCAGCAGTTTTTCAGGTTTTAAGTGGCAGTTCTTC. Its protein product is CASSFSGFKWQFF.

This chain's CDR3 is CASSSSDRRNQPQHF. The CDR3 DNA is TGTGCCAGCAGCTCTTCGGACAGACGAAATCAGCCCCAGCATTTT. V and J are TRBV7-9 and TRBJ1-5; perhaps TRBD1 as D (6 bases). Germline V gene sequence: CDR1 SEHNR, CDR2 FQNEAQ (reference sequence). V shed 4 bases and J shed 4 bases, with 14 bases lying between them. The CDR3 contains 15 residues.

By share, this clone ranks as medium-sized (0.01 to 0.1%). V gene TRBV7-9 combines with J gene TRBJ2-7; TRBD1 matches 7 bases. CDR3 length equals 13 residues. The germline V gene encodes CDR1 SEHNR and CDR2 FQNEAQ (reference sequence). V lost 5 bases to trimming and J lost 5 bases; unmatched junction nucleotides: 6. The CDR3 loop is CASSPATGNEQYF. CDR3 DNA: TGTGCCAGCAGCCCGGCGACAGGGAACGAGCAGTACTTC. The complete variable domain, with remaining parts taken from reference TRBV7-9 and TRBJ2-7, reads DTGVSQNPRHKITKRGQNVTFRCDPISEHNRLYWYRQTLGQGPEFLTYFQNEAQLEKSRLLSDRFSAERPKGSFSTLEIQRTEQGDSAMYLCASSPATGNEQYFGPGTRLTVT.

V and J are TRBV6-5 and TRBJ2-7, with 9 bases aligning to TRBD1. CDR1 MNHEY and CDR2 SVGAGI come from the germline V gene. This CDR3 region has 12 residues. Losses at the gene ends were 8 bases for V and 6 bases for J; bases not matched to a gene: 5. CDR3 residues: CASWDRVGEQYF. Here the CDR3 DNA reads TGTGCCAGCTGGGACAGGGTTGGCGAGCAGTACTTC.

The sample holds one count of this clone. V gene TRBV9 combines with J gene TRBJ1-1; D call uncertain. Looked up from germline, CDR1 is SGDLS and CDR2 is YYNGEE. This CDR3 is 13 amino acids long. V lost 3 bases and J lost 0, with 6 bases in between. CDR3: CASSAMVNTEAFF. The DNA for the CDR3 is TGTGCCAGCAGCGCTATGGTGAACACTGAAGCTTTCTTT.

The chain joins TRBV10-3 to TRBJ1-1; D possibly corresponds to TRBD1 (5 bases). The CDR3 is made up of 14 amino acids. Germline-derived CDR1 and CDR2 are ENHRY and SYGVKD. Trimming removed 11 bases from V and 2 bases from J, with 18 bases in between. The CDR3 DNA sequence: TGTGCCGCCAGGGTACGGCGAGTTAACACTGAAGCTTTCTTT. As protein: CAARVRRVNTEAFF.

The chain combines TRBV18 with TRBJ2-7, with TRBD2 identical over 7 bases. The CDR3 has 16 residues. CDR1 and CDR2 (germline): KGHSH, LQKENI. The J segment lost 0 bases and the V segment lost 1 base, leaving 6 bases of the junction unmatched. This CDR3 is CASSPQGGGSSYEQYF. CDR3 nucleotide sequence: TGTGCCAGCTCACCACAGGGCGGGGGAAGCTCCTACGAGCAGTACTTC. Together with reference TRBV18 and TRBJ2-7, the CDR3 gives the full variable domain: NAGVMQNPRHLVRRRGQEARLRCSPMKGHSHVYWYRQLPEEGLKFMVYLQKENIIDESGMPKERFSAEFPKEGPSILRIQQVVRGDSAAYFCASSPQGGGSSYEQYFGPGTRLTVT.

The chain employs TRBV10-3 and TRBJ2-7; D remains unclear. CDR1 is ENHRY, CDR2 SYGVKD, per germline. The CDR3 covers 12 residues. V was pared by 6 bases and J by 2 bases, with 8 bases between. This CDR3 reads CAISPGTYEQYF. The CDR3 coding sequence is TGTGCCATCAGCCCAGGAACCTACGAGCAGTACTTC.

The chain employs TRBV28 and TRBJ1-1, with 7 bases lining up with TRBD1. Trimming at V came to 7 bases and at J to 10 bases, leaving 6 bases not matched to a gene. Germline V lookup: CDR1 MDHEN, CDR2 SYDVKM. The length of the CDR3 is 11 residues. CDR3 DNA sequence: TGTGCCAGCAAACAACAGGGGACAGCTTTCTTT. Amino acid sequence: CASKQQGTAFF.

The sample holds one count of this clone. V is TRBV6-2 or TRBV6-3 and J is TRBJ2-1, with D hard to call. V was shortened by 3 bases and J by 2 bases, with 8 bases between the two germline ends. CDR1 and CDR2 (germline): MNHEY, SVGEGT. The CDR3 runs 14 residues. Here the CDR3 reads CASSYVGPYNEQFF. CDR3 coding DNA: TGTGCCAGCAGTTATGTGGGCCCCTACAATGAGCAGTTCTTC.

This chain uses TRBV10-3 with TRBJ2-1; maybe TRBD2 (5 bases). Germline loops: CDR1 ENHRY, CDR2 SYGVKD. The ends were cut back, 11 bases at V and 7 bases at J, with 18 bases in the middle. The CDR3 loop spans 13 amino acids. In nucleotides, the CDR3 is TGTGCCCTTCGCGGGCAGGAATTTAATGAGCAGTTCTTC. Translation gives CALRGQEFNEQFF.

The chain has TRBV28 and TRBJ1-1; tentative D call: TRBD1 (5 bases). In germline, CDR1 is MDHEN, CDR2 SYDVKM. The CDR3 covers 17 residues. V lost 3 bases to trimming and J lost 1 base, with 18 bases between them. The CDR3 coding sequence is TGTGCCAGCAGTTTCCCACAGGATTTTTGGGGGAACACTGAAGCTTTCTTT. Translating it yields CASSFPQDFWGNTEAFF. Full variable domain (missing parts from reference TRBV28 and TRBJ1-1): DVKVTQSSRYLVKRTGEKVFLECVQDMDHENMFWYRQDPGLGLRLIYFSYDVKMKEKGDIPEGYSVSREKKERFSLILESASTNQTSMYLCASSFPQDFWGNTEAFFGQGTRLTVV.

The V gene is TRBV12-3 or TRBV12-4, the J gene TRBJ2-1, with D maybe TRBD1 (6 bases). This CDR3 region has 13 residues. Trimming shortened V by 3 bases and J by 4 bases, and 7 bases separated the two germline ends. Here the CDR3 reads CASSFRGYNEQFF. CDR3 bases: TGTGCCAGCAGTTTCAGGGGTTACAATGAGCAGTTCTTC.

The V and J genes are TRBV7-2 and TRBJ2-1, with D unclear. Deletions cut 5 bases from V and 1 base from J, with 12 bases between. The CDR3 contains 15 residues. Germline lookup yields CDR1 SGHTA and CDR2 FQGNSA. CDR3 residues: CASSPESWSYNEQFF. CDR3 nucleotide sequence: TGTGCCAGCAGCCCGGAGAGCTGGTCCTACAATGAGCAGTTCTTC.

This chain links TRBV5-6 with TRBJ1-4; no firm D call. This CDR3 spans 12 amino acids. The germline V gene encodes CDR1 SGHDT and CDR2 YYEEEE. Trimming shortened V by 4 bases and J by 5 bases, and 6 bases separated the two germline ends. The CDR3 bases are TGTGCCAGCAGCGGCGGGAATGAAAAACTGTTTTTT. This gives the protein CASSGGNEKLFF.

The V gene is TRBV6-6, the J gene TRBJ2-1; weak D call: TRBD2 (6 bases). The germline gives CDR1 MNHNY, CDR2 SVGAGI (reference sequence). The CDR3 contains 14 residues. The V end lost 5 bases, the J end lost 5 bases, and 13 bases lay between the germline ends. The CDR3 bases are TGTGCCAGCAGTAGACTAGTAGGGGACAATGAGCAGTTCTTC. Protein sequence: CASSRLVGDNEQFF.

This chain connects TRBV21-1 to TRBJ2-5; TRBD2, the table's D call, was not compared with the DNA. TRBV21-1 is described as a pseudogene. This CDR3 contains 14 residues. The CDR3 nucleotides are TGTGCCAGCAGCAAAGGGACTAGCAAAGAGACCCAGTACTTC. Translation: CASSKGTSKETQYF.

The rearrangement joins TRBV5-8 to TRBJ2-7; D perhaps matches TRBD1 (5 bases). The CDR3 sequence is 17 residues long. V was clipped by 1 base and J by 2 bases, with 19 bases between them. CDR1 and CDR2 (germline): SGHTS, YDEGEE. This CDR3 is CASSLSWSDTRTYEQYF. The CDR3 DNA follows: TGTGCCAGCAGCTTGAGTTGGTCGGACACCCGCACCTACGAGCAGTACTTC.

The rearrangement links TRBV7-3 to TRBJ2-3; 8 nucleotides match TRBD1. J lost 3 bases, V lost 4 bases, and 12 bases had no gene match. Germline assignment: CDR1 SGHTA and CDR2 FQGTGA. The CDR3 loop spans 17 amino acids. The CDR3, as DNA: TGTGCCAGCAGCTCCCATCACCCGGGACAGGCGACAGATACGCAGTATTTT. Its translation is CASSSHHPGQATDTQYF.

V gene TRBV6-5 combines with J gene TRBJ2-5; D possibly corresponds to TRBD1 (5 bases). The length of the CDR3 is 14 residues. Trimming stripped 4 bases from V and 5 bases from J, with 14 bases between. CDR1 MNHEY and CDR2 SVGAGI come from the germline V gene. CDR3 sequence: CASSSRAKGETQYF. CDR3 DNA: TGTGCCAGCAGTTCTCGTGCAAAGGGGGAGACCCAGTACTTC.

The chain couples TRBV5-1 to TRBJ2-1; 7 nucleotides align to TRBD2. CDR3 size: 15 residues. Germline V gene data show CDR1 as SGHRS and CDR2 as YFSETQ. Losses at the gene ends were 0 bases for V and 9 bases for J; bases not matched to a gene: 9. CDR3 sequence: CASSLVSGGDSEQFF. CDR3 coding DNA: TGCGCCAGCAGCTTGGTTTCGGGAGGCGATTCTGAGCAGTTCTTC.

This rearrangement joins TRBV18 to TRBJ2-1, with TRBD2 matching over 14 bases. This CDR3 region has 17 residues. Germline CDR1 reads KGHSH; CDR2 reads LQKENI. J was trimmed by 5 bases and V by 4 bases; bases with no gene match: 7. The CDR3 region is CASSLGLAGALNNEQFF. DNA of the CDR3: TGTGCCAGCTCACTGGGACTAGCGGGAGCACTTAACAATGAGCAGTTCTTC.